This T cell receptor (beta chain) was captured by sequencing in a study of blood T cell repertoires in COVID-19 (dated by TCRdb to the early 2020s). Describing the broader study: The collaborator samples originated in the United States, Italy and Spain and spanned the acute and convalescent phases of COVID-19. The prospective study material was composed of cDNA or gDNA derived from T cells, B-cell-depleted T cells, or PBMCs. The sample metadata nearly always contained a de-identified subject ID, COVID-19 status, age in years and sex. The samples were drawn from two sources: the first 160 participants of the ongoing ImmuneRACE study, and about 1,300 subjects contributed by 6 global collaborators. The dataset comprised deeply sampled blood TCRbeta repertoires from subjects exposed to, actively infected with, or recovered from COVID-19. The repertoires were released in a freely available public database intended as a resource for research on the immune response to SARS-CoV-2. Where available, HLA class I and class II types were obtained from metadata supplied by the sample provider rather than from assay-based typing. Study-level results and caveats: Clinical and demographic metadata were provided uncurated, with the amount varying by source and participant.

Whole blood was collected in K2EDTA tubes by collaborating institutions according to the institutions' own protocols. For TCRbeta analysis, collaborator samples were shipped as frozen whole blood, as isolated PBMCs, or as DNA extracted from either sample type. Points on this clone: Its recognized antigen is unknown. No base-level quality is on record; no much larger clone is a single base apart.

Cut back by 4 bases and 8 bases, the V and J ends lie 9 bases apart. Measured from the cysteine to the phenylalanine, the CDR3 is 12 residues long. The only DNA kept is the CDR3, 36 bases in frame from the first base. Looking up the germline V gene yields CDR1 ENHRY and CDR2 SYGVKD. The immunoSEQ Assay, a bias-controlled multiplex PCR, was used to amplify TCRbeta CDR3 regions from genomic DNA. The authors' pipeline ran thus. Within the assay, amplification of reference gene primers was used to estimate how many nucleated cells each sample contained. Sequence reads were collapsed and filtered to measure the absolute abundance of every unique TCRbeta CDR3 rearrangement. Productive Simpson clonality was computed per sample as the square root of Simpson's diversity index over productive rearrangements. The immuneACCESS repertoire file appears here via TCRdb, limited to in-frame rearrangements. These files lack a portion of the clones; in checked studies, under half of the deficit traces to unresolved V genes, and the cause of the others is not known. D and trimming were read from the DNA, whereas the V and J calls and clone size are those reported in that table. The sample table lists about 260,000 clones, roughly 88% of them with a count of one. The ten largest clones represent 0.65% to 0.8% of the sample.

The source is a human donor in a cohort sampled during active COVID-19. The receptor chain draws on TRBV10-3 and TRBJ2-1; TRBD2 is a possible D gene, resting on 6 matching bases. Material: peripheral blood. The DNA sequence reads TGTGCCATCAGTGCGGGGGACTATGAGCAGTTCTTC. Translated, this is CAISAGDYEQFF.